The 9 T cell receptor beta chains listed next were all sequenced from one sample in a study of Graves' ophthalmopathy and Graves' hyperthyroidism (dated by TCRdb to between 2017 and 2018). Sequencing was performed on an Illumina HiSeq 2000. For repertoire sequencing, TCR beta CDR3 regions were amplified from RNA transcripts. HTBI primers and the Qiagen OneStep RT-PCR kit were used in a first-round RT-PCR, which was followed by a second-round multiplex PCR, size selection and purification. TCRdb itself trimmed the public reads at Q25 with fastp, ran MiXCR and retained productive beta chains. For every CDR3 protein sequence, its rows merge into one entry that carries the most common genes and DNA. Present in this sample are around 1.1 million distinct CDR3 sequences, roughly two fifths of which were seen just once. The ten biggest clones cover around 10% of the sample. Sample: peripheral blood or thyroid tissue (not recorded which). Every receptor here comes from an adult man with Graves' hyperthyroidism.

With regard to this clonotype: This sequence may be a read error, since a much larger clone differs from it by one base. CDR3 residues: CASSPGLVRRETQYF. In nucleotides, the CDR3 is TGTGCCAGCAGCCCCGGACTAGTGAGACGGGAGACCCAGTACTTC. The chain recombines TRBV11-2 with TRBJ2-5, with 7 nucleotides matching TRBD2. The CDR3 runs to 15 residues. Trimming took 5 bases from V and 5 from J; bases not matched to a gene: 11. Germline V gene sequence: CDR1 SGHAT, CDR2 FQNNGV. Using reference TRBV11-2 and TRBJ2-5 for the parts outside the CDR3, the full variable domain is EAGVAQSPRYKIIEKRQSVAFWCNPISGHATLYWYQQILGQGPKLLIQFQNNGVVDDSQLPKDRFSAERLKGVDSTLKIQPAKLEDSAVYLCASSPGLVRRETQYFGPGTRLLVL.

This clonotype was counted ten times or more. CDR3 sequence reads: CASSLSGAYGYTF. Written as DNA, the CDR3 is TGTGCCAGCAGCTTGTCAGGGGCCTATGGCTACACCTTC. The chain employs TRBV5-8 and TRBJ1-2; D is possibly TRBD1 (6 bases). This CDR3 is built from 13 residues. Trimming removed 1 base from V and 4 bases from J, with 8 bases in between. Germline loops: CDR1 SGHTS, CDR2 YDEGEE.

The chain carries TRBV7-9 and TRBJ1-1; D is undetermined. Germline V lookup: CDR1 SEHNR, CDR2 FQNEAQ (reference sequence). This CDR3 comprises 13 residues. Between the trimmed V and J ends, which lost 4 bases and 7 bases, there was a span of 13 bases. CDR3 sequence (DNA): TGTGCCAGCAGCTCCGGACGGGTAAATGAAGCTTTCTTT. Residues: CASSSGRVNEAFF.

About this clonotype: The junction differs from germline at one of its ends, possibly a read error. The chain is built from TRBV12-3 or TRBV12-4 and TRBJ2-2; TRBD2 aligns across 10 bases. The CDR3 consists of 15 residues. The CDR3 spells CAGSQLAGYTGELFF. The DNA for the CDR3 is TGTGCCGGCAGTCAACTAGCGGGGTACACCGGGGAGCTGTTTTTT.

This clonotype has ten or more counts. J is TRBJ1-1 and V is TRBV29-1, with 7 bases aligning to TRBD1. The length of the CDR3 is 13 residues. CDR1 and CDR2 (germline): SQVTM, ANQGSEA. V gave up 6 bases and J gave up 1 base; unmatched junction bases: 5. DNA of the CDR3: TGCAGCGTCGGGGGACAGAGGAACACTGAAGCTTTCTTT. Translating it yields CSVGGQRNTEAFF. Full variable domain (remainder filled in from reference TRBV29-1 and TRBJ1-1): SAVISQKPSRDICQRGTSLTIQCQVDSQVTMMFWYRQQPGQSLTLIATANQGSEATYESGFVIDKFPISRPNLTFSTLTVSNMSPEDSSIYLCSVGGQRNTEAFFGQGTRLTVV.

The table lists this clonotype with a few counts. The V and J genes are TRBV5-1 and TRBJ2-7; D is uncertain. The V end lost 2 bases, the J end lost 6 bases, and 18 bases lay between the germline ends. CDR1 and CDR2 (germline): SGHRS, YFSETQ. CDR3 length: 15 residues. CDR3 sequence: CASSFLGRTLGEQYF. The CDR3 region has the DNA TGCGCCAGCAGCTTCCTCGGCCGGACCCTCGGCGAGCAGTACTTC. The full variable domain, its missing parts supplied by reference TRBV5-1 and TRBJ2-7, is KAGVTQTPRYLIKTRGQQVTLSCSPISGHRSVSWYQQTPGQGLQFLFEYFSETQRNKGNFPGRFSGRQFSNSRSEMNVSTLELGDSALYLCASSFLGRTLGEQYFGPGTRLTVT.

This clonotype was observed a handful of times. The rearrangement uses TRBV5-4 and TRBJ2-7; either TRBD1 or TRBD2 may fit D (5 bases each). This CDR3 has 14 residues. From germline, CDR1 is SGHNT and CDR2 YYREEE (reference sequence). V was pared by 4 bases and J by 2 bases, with 13 bases between. The CDR3 spells CASSEGRFTYEQYF. In nucleotides, the CDR3 is TGTGCCAGCAGCGAGGGACGCTTCACCTACGAGCAGTACTTC.

This clonotype occurred many times. This chain connects TRBV7-8 to TRBJ2-7; the match to TRBD1 covers 9 bases. Losses at the gene ends were 6 bases for V and 7 bases for J; bases not matched to a gene: 10. The germline V gene has CDR1 SGHVS and CDR2 FQNEAQ. This CDR3 is built from 14 residues. The CDR3 bases are TGTGCCAGCAGACCCGGGACAGGGATCGGGGAGCAGTACTTC. It translates to CASRPGTGIGEQYF.

On this clonotype: A much larger clone differs by one base, so this may be a read error. The rearrangement links TRBV5-5 to TRBJ2-7; no firm D call. This CDR3 has 15 amino acids. Trimming pared 4 bases from V and 3 bases from J, leaving 17 bases between. Germline CDR1 is SGHKS and CDR2 is YYEKEE (reference sequence). The CDR3 protein is CASSQDLEVGYEQYF. CDR3 DNA sequence: TGTGCCAGCAGCCAAGATCTAGAGGTCGGCTACGAGCAGTACTTC.